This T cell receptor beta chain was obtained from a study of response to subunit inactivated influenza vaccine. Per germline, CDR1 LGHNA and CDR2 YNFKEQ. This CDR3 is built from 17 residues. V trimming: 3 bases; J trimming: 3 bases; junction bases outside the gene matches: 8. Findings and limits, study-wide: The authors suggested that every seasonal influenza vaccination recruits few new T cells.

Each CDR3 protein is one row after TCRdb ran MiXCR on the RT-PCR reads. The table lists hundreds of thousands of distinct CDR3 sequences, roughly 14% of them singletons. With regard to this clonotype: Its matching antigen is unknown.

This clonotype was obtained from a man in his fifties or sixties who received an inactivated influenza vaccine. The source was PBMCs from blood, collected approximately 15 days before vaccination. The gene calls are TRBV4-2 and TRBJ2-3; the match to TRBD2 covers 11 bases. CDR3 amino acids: CASSQISGGARTDTQYF. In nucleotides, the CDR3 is TGTGCCAGCAGCCAGATTAGCGGGGGGGCCCGGACAGATACGCAGTATTTT.